This T cell receptor beta chain originates from a study of T cell responses to AZD1222 COVID-19 vaccine (dated by TCRdb to the early 2020s). Regarding the research as a whole: Because spike-specific TCR depth and breadth did not differ between the two schedules, AZD1222 recipients who got a second dose at roughly 4 weeks were pooled with those who got a second dose at roughly 12 weeks. A total of 233 trial participants underwent TCR sequencing, of whom 200 to 220 had received two doses of AZD1222 and roughly 26 had received two doses of the MenACWY control vaccine. Enrollment into the trials was organized by age into subgroups of 18-55, 56-69 and 70-plus years, and those subgroups contained roughly 150, 30 and 60 TCR-sequenced participants, respectively.

What the research found in general, with its limitations: Participants were mostly white British, with more females than males. The authors suggested clonal diversity may have been underestimated. The 56-69-year group was small, and its depth increase did not reach significance, likely because of low power. Only five to seven AZD1222 recipients were SARS-CoV-2 seropositive at baseline, limiting conclusions about previously exposed vaccinees. The vaccine-associated CD4 TCRs covered the entire spike protein, and the dominant responses fell in regions 160-218 and 743-854. Spike-specific TCR breadth and depth rose significantly after two AZD1222 doses compared with day 0 and with MenACWY recipients. Epitopes outside the regions mutated in the B.1.351 and B.1.1.7 variants were reportedly recognized by nearly half of the unique spike-specific TCRs. Because no samples from the day 14 peak response were available, repertoires could be characterized only after the peak T cell response.

The sample's time point label, in plain terms: baseline before first vaccination. Vaccinee samples were obtained from the UK trials COV001 and COV002, which included a single-blind randomized controlled phase 2/3 trial of AZD1222 (ChAdOx1 nCoV-19) in healthy adults. For TCRbeta chain sequencing, PBMC samples from trial participants were taken at day 0 and at day 28 after the second dose. The germline V gene (reference sequence) supplies CDR1 LGHDT and CDR2 YNNKEL. Cut back by 1 base and 0 bases, the V and J ends lie 6 bases apart. Its CDR3 holds 15 amino acids, cysteine through phenylalanine. The CDR3 DNA has 45 bases and is translated from base 1. The CDR3 regions of human TCRbeta chains were analyzed by immunosequencing. In the paper's pipeline: TCRs in the repertoires were matched against a reference library of SARS-CoV-2-specific TCRs that had been generated with the MIRA antigen-specificity platform. Breadth was defined as the fraction of unique TCRs that were SARS-CoV-2-associated. Depth was defined as the fraction of total T cells that were SARS-CoV-2-associated. Using the MIRA data, each spike-specific TCR was mapped to the spike region that the TCR reacts to and placed in a CD4 or CD8 class. Log10-transformed breadth and depth values were compared by one-way ANOVA with Sidak's multiple comparisons tests. As stored in TCRdb, this immuneACCESS dataset retains in-frame rearrangements with V and J assigned. A fraction of the clones does not appear; measured against another copy, unresolved V genes explain less than half of the discrepancy, and the remainder lacks a known reason. The V and J calls and the clone size are those of that table, but D and trimming were determined from the DNA. In all, the sample holds 130,000 to 150,000 clones, and approximately 90% of those were seen once. Of the sample, under 2% is held by the ten largest clones.

As to this clone: The target of this receptor is not known. The input lacks base qualities; no much larger clone sits a single base away.

The origin of this receptor is an adult in good health. This material consisted of peripheral blood, taken on day 0 of AZD1222 vaccination. The chain links TRBV3-1 (or the pseudogene TRBV3-2) with TRBJ1-4, with the D gene not clear enough to name. The DNA reads TGTGCCAGCAGCCAAGTTCGGGCAACTAATGAAAAACTGTTTTTT. It is translated as CASSQVRATNEKLFF.